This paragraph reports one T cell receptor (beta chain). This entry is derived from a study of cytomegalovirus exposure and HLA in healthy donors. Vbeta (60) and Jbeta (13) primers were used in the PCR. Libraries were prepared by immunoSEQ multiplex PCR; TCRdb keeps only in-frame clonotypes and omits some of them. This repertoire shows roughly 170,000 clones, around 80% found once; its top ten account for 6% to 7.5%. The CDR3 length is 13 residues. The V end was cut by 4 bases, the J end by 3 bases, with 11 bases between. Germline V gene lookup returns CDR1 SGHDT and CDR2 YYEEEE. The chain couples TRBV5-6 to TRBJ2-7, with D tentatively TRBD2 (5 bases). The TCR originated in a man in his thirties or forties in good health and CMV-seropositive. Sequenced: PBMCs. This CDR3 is CASSPGGGYEQYF. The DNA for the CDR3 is TGTGCCAGCAGCCCCGGAGGTGGCTACGAGCAGTACTTC.